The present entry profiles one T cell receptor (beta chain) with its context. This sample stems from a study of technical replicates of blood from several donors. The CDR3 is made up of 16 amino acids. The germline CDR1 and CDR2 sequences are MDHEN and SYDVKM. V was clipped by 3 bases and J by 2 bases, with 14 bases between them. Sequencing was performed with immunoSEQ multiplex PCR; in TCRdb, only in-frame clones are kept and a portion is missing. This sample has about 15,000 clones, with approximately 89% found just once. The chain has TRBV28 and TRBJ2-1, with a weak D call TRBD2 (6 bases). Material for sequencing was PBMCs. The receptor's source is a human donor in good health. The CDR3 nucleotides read TGTGCCAGCAGTTTGGAGGCGGCGGGAACCTACAATGAGCAGTTCTTC. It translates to CASSLEAAGTYNEQFF.